This T cell receptor (beta chain) was documented in a study of CXCR4 blockade with PD-1 therapy in pancreatic cancer. This table comes from immunoSEQ multiplex PCR, and its TCRdb copy is limited to in-frame clones, with some not included. Of fewer than 3,500 clones in the sample, approximately 38% were seen once. The CDR3 has 12 residues. The germline V gene encodes CDR1 KGHSH and CDR2 LQKENI. V dropped 5 bases and J dropped 3 bases, with 4 bases sitting between them. The receptor was isolated from a human donor with pancreatic ductal adenocarcinoma. The genes are TRBV18 and TRBJ2-2; no reliable D call. Sequenced: tumor tissue. The CDR3: CASSTDTGELFF. The DNA for the CDR3 is TGTGCCAGCTCAACAGACACCGGGGAGCTGTTTTTT.